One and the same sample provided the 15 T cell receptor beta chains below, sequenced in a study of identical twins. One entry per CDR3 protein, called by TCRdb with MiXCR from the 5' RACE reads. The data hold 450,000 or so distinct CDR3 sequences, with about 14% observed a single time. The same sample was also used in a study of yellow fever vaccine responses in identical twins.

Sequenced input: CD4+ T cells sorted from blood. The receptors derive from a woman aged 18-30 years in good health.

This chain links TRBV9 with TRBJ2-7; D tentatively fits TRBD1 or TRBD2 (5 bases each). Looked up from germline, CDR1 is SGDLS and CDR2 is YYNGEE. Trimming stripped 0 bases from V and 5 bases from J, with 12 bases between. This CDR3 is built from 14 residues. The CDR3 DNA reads TGTGCCAGCAGCGTAGGAGGGGTTCTCGACGAGCAGTACTTC. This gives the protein CASSVGGVLDEQYF.

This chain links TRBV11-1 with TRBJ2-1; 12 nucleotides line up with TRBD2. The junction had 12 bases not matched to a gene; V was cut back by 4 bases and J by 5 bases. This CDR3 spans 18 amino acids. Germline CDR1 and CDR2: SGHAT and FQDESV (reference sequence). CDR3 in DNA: TGTGCCAGCAGCTCCCGGGGGCTAGCGGGAGGGATCCACAATGAGCAGTTCTTC. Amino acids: CASSSRGLAGGIHNEQFF.

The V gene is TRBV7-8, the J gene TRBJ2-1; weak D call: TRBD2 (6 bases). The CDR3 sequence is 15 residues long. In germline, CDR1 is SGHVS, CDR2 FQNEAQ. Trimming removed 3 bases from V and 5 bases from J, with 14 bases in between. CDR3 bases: TGTGCCAGCAGCTTCGGCGAGACTAGTCACAATGAGCAGTTCTTC. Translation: CASSFGETSHNEQFF.

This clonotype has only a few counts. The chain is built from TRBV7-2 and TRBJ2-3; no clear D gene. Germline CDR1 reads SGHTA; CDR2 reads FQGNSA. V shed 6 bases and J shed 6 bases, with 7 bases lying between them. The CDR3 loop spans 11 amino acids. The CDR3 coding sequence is TGTGCCAGCAGATTACAGGATACGCAGTATTTT. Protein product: CASRLQDTQYF.

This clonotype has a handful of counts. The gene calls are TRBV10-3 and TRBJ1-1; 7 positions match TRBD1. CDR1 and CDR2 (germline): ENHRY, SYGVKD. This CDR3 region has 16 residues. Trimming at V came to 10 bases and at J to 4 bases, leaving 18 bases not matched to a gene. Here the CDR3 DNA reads TGTGCCACCAGGAGGTCGGGTACAGGGGTAGGCACTGAAGCTTTCTTT. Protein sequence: CATRRSGTGVGTEAFF.

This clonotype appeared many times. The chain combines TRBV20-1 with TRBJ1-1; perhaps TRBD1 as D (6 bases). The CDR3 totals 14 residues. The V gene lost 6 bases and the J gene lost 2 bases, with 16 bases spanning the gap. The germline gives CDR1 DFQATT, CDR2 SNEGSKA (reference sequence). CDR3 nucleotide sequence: TGCAGTGCAGTTGACAGGTCCTTAAACACTGAAGCTTTCTTT. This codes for CSAVDRSLNTEAFF.

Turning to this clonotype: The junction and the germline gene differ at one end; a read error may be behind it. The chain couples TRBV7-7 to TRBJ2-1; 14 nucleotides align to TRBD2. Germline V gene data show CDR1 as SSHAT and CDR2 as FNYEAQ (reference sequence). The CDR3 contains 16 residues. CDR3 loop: CASSPGTSGSGNEQFF. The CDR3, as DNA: TGTGCTAGCAGTCCCGGGACTAGCGGGAGTGGCAATGAGCAGTTCTTC.

The CDR3 reads CASSLTAGRGYEQYF. The CDR3 bases are TGTGCCAGCAGCTTGACCGCTGGCAGGGGGTACGAGCAGTACTTC. The gene calls are TRBV7-9 and TRBJ2-7, with TRBD1 matching over 7 bases. The CDR3 totals 15 residues. J lost 4 bases, V lost 3 bases, and 9 bases had no gene match. CDR1 and CDR2 (germline): SEHNR, FQNEAQ (reference sequence).

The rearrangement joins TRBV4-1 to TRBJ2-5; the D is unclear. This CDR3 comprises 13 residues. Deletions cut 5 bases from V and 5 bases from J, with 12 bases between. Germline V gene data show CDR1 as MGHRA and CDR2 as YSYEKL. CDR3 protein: CASSDGLRETQYF. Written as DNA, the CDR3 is TGCGCCAGCAGCGACGGTCTCCGGGAGACCCAGTACTTC.

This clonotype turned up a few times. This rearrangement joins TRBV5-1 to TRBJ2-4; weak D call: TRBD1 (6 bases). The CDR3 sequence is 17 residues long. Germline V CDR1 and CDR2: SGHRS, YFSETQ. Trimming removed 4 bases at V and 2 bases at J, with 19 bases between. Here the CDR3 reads CASSLFYQGSTKNIQYF. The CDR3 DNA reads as TGCGCCAGCAGCCTCTTTTACCAGGGGTCAACCAAAAACATTCAGTACTTC.

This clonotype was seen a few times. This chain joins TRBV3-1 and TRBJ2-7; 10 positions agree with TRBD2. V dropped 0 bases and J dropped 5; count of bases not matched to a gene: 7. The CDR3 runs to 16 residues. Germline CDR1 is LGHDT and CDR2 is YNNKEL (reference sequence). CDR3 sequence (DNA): TGTGCCAGCAGCCAAGATCGGCTAGCGGGAGATCACGAGCAGTACTTC. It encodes CASSQDRLAGDHEQYF.

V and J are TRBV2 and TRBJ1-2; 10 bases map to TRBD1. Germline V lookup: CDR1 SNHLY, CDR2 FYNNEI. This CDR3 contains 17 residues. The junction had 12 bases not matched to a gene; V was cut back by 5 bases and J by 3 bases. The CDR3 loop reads CASSSSGTGAVDYGYTF. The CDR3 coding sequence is TGTGCCAGCAGTTCGTCCGGGACAGGGGCGGTCGACTATGGCTACACCTTC.

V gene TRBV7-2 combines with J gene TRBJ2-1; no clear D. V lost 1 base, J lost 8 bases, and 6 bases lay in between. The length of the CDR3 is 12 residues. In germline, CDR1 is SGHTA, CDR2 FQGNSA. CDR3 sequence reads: CASSLVEHEQFF. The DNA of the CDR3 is TGTGCCAGCAGCTTAGTAGAGCATGAGCAGTTCTTC.

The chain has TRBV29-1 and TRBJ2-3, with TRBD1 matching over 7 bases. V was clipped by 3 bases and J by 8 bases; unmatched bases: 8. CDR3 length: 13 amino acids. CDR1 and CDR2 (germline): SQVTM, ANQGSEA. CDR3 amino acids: CSVDRDSRGTQYF. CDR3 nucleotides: TGCAGCGTTGACCGGGACAGCCGAGGTACGCAGTATTTT.

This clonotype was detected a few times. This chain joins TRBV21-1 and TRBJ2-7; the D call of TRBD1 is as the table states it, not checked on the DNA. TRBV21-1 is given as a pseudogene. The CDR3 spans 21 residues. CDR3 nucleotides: TGTGCCAGCAGCAAAGACCCCCGGGACAGGGGTAGCCCGATAGACCATTACGAGCAGTACTTC. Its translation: CASSKDPRDRGSPIDHYEQYF.